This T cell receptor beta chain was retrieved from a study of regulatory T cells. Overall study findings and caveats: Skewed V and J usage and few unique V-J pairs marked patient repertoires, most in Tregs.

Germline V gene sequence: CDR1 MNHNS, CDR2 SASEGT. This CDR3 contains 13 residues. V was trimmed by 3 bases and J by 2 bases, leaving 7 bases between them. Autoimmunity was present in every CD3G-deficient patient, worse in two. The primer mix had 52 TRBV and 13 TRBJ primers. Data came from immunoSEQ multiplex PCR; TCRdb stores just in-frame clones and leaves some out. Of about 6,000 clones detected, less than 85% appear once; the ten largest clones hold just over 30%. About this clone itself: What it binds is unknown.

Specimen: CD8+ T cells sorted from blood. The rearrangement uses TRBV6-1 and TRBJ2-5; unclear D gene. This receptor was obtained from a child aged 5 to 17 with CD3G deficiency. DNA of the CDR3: TGTGCCAGCAGTGAGATTGGGCAAGAGACCCAGTACTTC. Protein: CASSEIGQETQYF.